The 2 T cell receptor beta chains in this list originate from one sample, sequenced in a study of Graves' ophthalmopathy and Graves' hyperthyroidism. Researchers took RNA transcripts and amplified TCR beta CDR3 regions from them. Second-round multiplex PCR followed a first-round RT-PCR using HTBI primers. TCRdb called the multiplex PCR reads again in MiXCR, with one record for every CDR3 protein. Of 230,000 or so distinct CDR3 sequences listed, around 50% were seen once; the top ten hold less than 50%. Specimen: peripheral blood. All receptors derive from an adult man with Graves' ophthalmopathy.

The CDR3 nucleotides read TGTGCCAGCAGCCTAGTACGGGGTTCAGGTGAAAAACTGTTTTTT. Translated: CASSLVRGSGEKLFF. The chain is built from TRBV7-2 and TRBJ1-4; D is undetermined. The CDR3 runs 15 residues. The V and J ends lost 5 bases and 7 bases respectively, with 17 bases between them. Germline CDR1 reads SGHTA; CDR2 reads FQGNSA.

J is TRBJ1-4 and V is TRBV25-1; tentative D call: TRBD1 (6 bases). Looked up from germline, CDR1 is MGHDK and CDR2 is SYGVNS. Trimming cost V 5 bases and J 0 bases, with 13 bases left between them. The CDR3 extends over 16 amino acids. The CDR3: CASSLTGAATNEKLFF. The CDR3 DNA sequence: TGTGCCAGCAGTTTAACGGGGGCAGCAACTAATGAAAAACTGTTTTTT. The full variable domain, in which reference TRBV25-1 and TRBJ1-4 provide the parts outside the CDR3, is EADIYQTPRYLVIGTGKKITLECSQTMGHDKMYWYQQDPGMELHLIHYSYGVNSTEKGDLSSESTVSRIRTEHFPLTLESARPSHTSQYLCASSLTGAATNEKLFFGSGTQLSVL.